The subject of this entry is one T cell receptor (beta chain). The record originates from a study of blood T cell repertoires in COVID-19. In assigning cohorts, the study relied on participant-reported clinical history. Resolution of symptoms, clearance, or two negative PCRs was present in recovered Cohort 3 donors. Method: immunoSEQ multiplex PCR; TCRdb's copy keeps in-frame clones and lacks some. In the table there are approximately 300,000 clones, around 84% of which are singletons. V shed 6 bases and J shed 0 bases, with 11 bases lying between them. The germline V gene encodes CDR1 MNHEY and CDR2 SVGAGI. The CDR3 has 14 amino acids.

The chain joins TRBV6-5 to TRBJ1-2, with D perhaps TRBD1 (5 bases). The TCR was taken from a man aged 30 to 45 who had recovered from COVID-19. The specimen sequenced was PBMCs or T cells enriched from blood (not recorded which). This CDR3 is CASSPGLANYGYTF. The CDR3 DNA is TGTGCCAGCAGCCCAGGGTTGGCTAACTATGGCTACACCTTC.